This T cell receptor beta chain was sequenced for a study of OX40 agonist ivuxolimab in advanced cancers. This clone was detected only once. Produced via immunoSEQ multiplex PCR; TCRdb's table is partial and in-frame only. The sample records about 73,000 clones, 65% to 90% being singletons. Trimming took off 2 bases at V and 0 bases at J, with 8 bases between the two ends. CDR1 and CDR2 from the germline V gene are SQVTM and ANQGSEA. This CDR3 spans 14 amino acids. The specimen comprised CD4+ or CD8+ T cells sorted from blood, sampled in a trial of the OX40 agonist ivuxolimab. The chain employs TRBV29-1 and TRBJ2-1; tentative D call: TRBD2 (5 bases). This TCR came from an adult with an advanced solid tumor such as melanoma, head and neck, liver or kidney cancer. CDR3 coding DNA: TGCAGCGTTGAACAACGGGACTCCTACAATGAGCAGTTCTTC. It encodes CSVEQRDSYNEQFF.